The clone carrying this T cell receptor (beta chain) came up once. This record belongs to a study of blood T cell repertoires in COVID-19. The wider study: Collection of acute and convalescent COVID-19 samples took place in the United States, Italy and Spain.

Profiling relied on immunoSEQ multiplex PCR, and the TCRdb table lists in-frame clones only, not all of them. The sample lists approximately 130,000 clones, roughly 71% occurring once. V was clipped by 6 bases and J by 8 bases, with 13 bases between them. The CDR3 loop spans 13 amino acids. The origin of this receptor is a man at least 80 years old with acute or convalescent COVID-19. The sequenced sample consisted of peripheral blood. The chain recombines TRBV12-3 or TRBV12-4 with TRBJ1-4, with a weak D call TRBD1 (6 bases). The DNA of the CDR3 is TGTGCCAGCAGGCACAGGGAGAAGGAAAAACTGTTTTTT. This translates into CASRHREKEKLFF.